The 18 T cell receptor beta chains listed next were all sequenced from one sample in a study of blood T cell repertoires in COVID-19. The table came from immunoSEQ multiplex PCR; TCRdb's copy has only in-frame clones and leaves some out. The sample holds fewer than 400,000 clones, 90% seen once. The sample was peripheral blood. The receptors were gathered from a woman in her twenties or thirties with COVID-19, enrolled during active disease.

The gene calls are TRBV28 and TRBJ1-3; 7 nucleotides line up with TRBD1. Germline lookup yields CDR1 MDHEN and CDR2 SYDVKM. Unmatched junction bases numbered 5, after V lost 9 bases and J lost 6 bases. The CDR3 contains 12 residues. The CDR3 DNA reads as TGTGCCAGTCGACAGGGCCTAAACACCATATATTTT. It translates to CASRQGLNTIYF.

This rearrangement joins TRBV29-1 to TRBJ2-5, with 10 bases lining up with TRBD2. V lost 3 bases, J lost 9 bases, and 13 bases stayed unmatched. This CDR3 is built from 15 residues. Germline-derived CDR1 and CDR2 are SQVTM and ANQGSEA. CDR3 nucleotide sequence: TGCAGCGTTGATCGGCCTAGCGGGAGCCTCGGGGCCCAGTACTTC. Translation gives CSVDRPSGSLGAQYF.

In this sample, this clone turned up a few times. V usage is TRBV7-9 and J usage is TRBJ2-3; 7 nucleotides agree with TRBD2. Germline V lookup: CDR1 SEHNR, CDR2 FQNEAQ (reference sequence). The CDR3 extends over 15 amino acids. V was pared by 3 bases and J by 2 bases, with 5 bases of the junction left unmatched. CDR3 in amino acids: CASSLGLPNTDTQYF. CDR3 DNA sequence: TGTGCCAGCAGCTTGGGACTACCGAACACAGATACGCAGTATTTT.

This rearrangement joins TRBV5-6 to TRBJ1-4; TRBD1 agrees at 10 bases. The CDR3 has 15 amino acids. Germline CDR1 and CDR2: SGHDT and YYEEEE. J gave up 6 bases and V 0 bases, and 2 bases lay outside the gene matches. This chain's CDR3 is CASSLAGTGDEKLFF. CDR3 DNA sequence: TGTGCCAGCAGCTTGGCCGGGACAGGGGATGAAAAACTGTTTTTT.

The gene calls are TRBV27 and TRBJ2-3; D not certain. Trimming removed 2 bases at V and 0 bases at J, with 15 bases between. Looked up from germline, CDR1 is MNHEY and CDR2 is SMNVEV (reference sequence). The CDR3 spans 17 residues. This CDR3 reads CASSLGGGESSTDTQYF. The DNA for the CDR3 is TGTGCCAGCAGTTTAGGCGGCGGAGAATCTAGCACAGATACGCAGTATTTT.

This clone occurred a few times. The V gene is TRBV19, the J gene TRBJ1-5, with 7 bases that match TRBD1. Losses at the gene ends were 8 bases for V and 5 bases for J; bases not matched to a gene: 9. This CDR3 region has 14 residues. Germline lookup yields CDR1 LNHDA and CDR2 SQIVND (reference sequence). The DNA for the CDR3 is TGTGCCAGTGGAGGAGGGGGCGAATATCAGCCCCAGCATTTT. This encodes CASGGGGEYQPQHF. Using reference TRBV19 and TRBJ1-5 for the parts outside the CDR3, the full variable domain is DGGITQSPKYLFRKEGQNVTLSCEQNLNHDAMYWYRQDPGQGLRLIYYSQIVNDFQKGDIAEGYSVSREKKESFPLTVTSAQKNPTAFYLCASGGGGEYQPQHFGDGTRLSIL.

The chain couples TRBV10-1 to TRBJ1-3, with D unclear. Trimming cost V 5 bases and J 4 bases, with 9 bases left between them. Germline CDR1 is WNHNN and CDR2 is SYGVQD (reference sequence). The CDR3 is 13 residues long. CDR3 sequence reads: CASSSTLGNTIYF. CDR3 DNA sequence: TGCGCCAGCAGTTCTACGCTCGGAAACACCATATATTTT.

The rearrangement uses TRBV9 and TRBJ1-2, with TRBD1 matching 9 bases. This CDR3 is 15 amino acids long. Germline V gene sequence: CDR1 SGDLS, CDR2 YYNGEE. The J segment lost 8 bases and the V segment lost 4 bases, leaving 12 bases of the junction unmatched. For the CDR3, the DNA is TGTGCCAGCAGCACGGGACAGGGCCAGGGGGAAGGCTACACCTTC. Translated: CASSTGQGQGEGYTF. The variable domain in full, with the rest retrieved from reference TRBV9 and TRBJ1-2, is DSGVTQTPKHLITATGQRVTLRCSPRSGDLSVYWYQQSLDQGLQFLIQYYNGEERAKGNILERFSAQQFPDLHSELNLSSLELGDSALYFCASSTGQGQGEGYTFGSGTRLTVV.

The chain combines TRBV9 with TRBJ2-3; D might be TRBD1 (6 bases). Germline CDR1 and CDR2: SGDLS and YYNGEE. CDR3 length: 15 residues. Trimming took off 4 bases at V and 2 bases at J, with 14 bases between the two ends. As DNA, the CDR3 is TGTGCCAGCAGCTTCCGACAGGTCTCCACAGATACGCAGTATTTT. It codes for CASSFRQVSTDTQYF. Full variable domain (rest looked up from reference TRBV9 and TRBJ2-3): DSGVTQTPKHLITATGQRVTLRCSPRSGDLSVYWYQQSLDQGLQFLIQYYNGEERAKGNILERFSAQQFPDLHSELNLSSLELGDSALYFCASSFRQVSTDTQYFGPGTRLTVL.

V gene TRBV15 combines with J gene TRBJ2-3; D is perhaps TRBD1 (6 bases). Germline values: CDR1 LNHNV, CDR2 YYDKDF (reference sequence). Trimming shortened V by 0 bases and J by 4 bases, and 14 bases separated the two germline ends. The CDR3 loop spans 16 amino acids. This CDR3 reads CATSRDQYREADTQYF. In nucleotides, the CDR3 is TGTGCCACCAGCAGAGATCAGTACAGGGAAGCAGATACGCAGTATTTT.

The genes are TRBV9 and TRBJ1-1; 12 positions match TRBD1. CDR1 SGDLS and CDR2 YYNGEE come from the germline V gene. The V gene end was trimmed by 2 bases and the J gene end by 4 bases; junction bases not matched to a gene: 6. The CDR3 is made up of 16 amino acids. CDR3 protein: CASSVWDRGRVTEAFF. In DNA form, the CDR3 reads TGTGCCAGCAGCGTGTGGGACAGGGGGCGCGTCACTGAAGCTTTCTTT.

The chain is built from TRBV7-3 and TRBJ2-5, with D perhaps TRBD1 (6 bases). CDR3 length: 14 residues. Germline V gives CDR1 SGHTA, CDR2 FQGTGA. V lost 6 bases, J lost 5 bases, and 16 bases lay in between. CDR3 in amino acids: CASSQLGGVETQYF. For the CDR3, the DNA is TGTGCCAGCAGTCAACTAGGGGGAGTGGAGACCCAGTACTTC.

V is TRBV3-1 (or the pseudogene TRBV3-2) and J is TRBJ2-3; D might be TRBD1 (8 bases). The germline V and J ends were trimmed by 4 bases and 4 bases, with 15 bases remaining between them. CDR3 length equals 15 residues. CDR1 LGHDT and CDR2 YNNKEL come from the germline V gene (reference sequence). The CDR3 sequence: CASSPTGGASDTQYF. The CDR3 nucleotides are TGTGCCAGCAGCCCTACAGGGGGGGCATCAGATACGCAGTATTTT.

This chain uses TRBV28 with TRBJ2-7, with 10 bases lining up with TRBD2. CDR3 length: 15 amino acids. Germline CDR1 and CDR2: MDHEN and SYDVKM. With 6 bases clipped from V and 2 bases from J, the junction kept 7 bases outside the gene matches. The CDR3 DNA is TGTGCCAGCAGCCGACTAGCGGGCCGCCCCTACGAGCAGTACTTC. Its protein is CASSRLAGRPYEQYF.

V gene TRBV19 combines with J gene TRBJ2-7, with TRBD2 matching 10 bases. V lost 0 bases, J lost 3 bases, and 2 bases stayed unmatched. Germline V gene data show CDR1 as LNHDA and CDR2 as SQIVND (reference sequence). The CDR3 sequence is 15 residues long. The CDR3 bases are TGTGCCAGTAGTATAGATACTAGCGGGATCTACGAGCAGTACTTC. Translation gives CASSIDTSGIYEQYF.

CDR3 bases: TGTGCCAGTAAAGTACAGGGGAACACTAACTATGGCTACACCTTC. Protein product: CASKVQGNTNYGYTF. The chain recombines TRBV19 with TRBJ1-2, with TRBD1 identical over 7 bases. With V trimmed by 7 bases and J by 0 bases, 8 bases remained unmatched. CDR1 LNHDA and CDR2 SQIVND come from the germline V gene (reference sequence). This CDR3 is built from 15 residues. Full variable domain (rest looked up from reference TRBV19 and TRBJ1-2): DGGITQSPKYLFRKEGQNVTLSCEQNLNHDAMYWYRQDPGQGLRLIYYSQIVNDFQKGDIAEGYSVSREKKESFPLTVTSAQKNPTAFYLCASKVQGNTNYGYTFGSGTRLTVV.

The chain recombines TRBV5-1 with TRBJ1-1; 7 positions match TRBD1. The CDR3 totals 16 residues. Germline-derived CDR1 and CDR2 are SGHRS and YFSETQ. V trimming: 0 bases; J trimming: 3 bases; junction bases outside the gene matches: 8. The CDR3 nucleotides read TGCGCCAGCAGCTTGGTCCCAGGGGGTAGGGACACTGAAGCTTTCTTT. Amino acids: CASSLVPGGRDTEAFF.

The chain joins TRBV7-8 to TRBJ1-1, with TRBD1 identical over 9 bases. This CDR3 has 14 residues. From germline, CDR1 is SGHVS and CDR2 FQNEAQ. The J segment lost 4 bases and the V segment lost 5 bases, leaving 5 bases of the junction unmatched. CDR3 nucleotide sequence: TGTGCCAGCAGCATACAGGGGGCGGCCACTGAAGCTTTCTTT. It codes for CASSIQGAATEAFF.